One and the same sample provided the 26 T cell receptor beta chains below, sequenced in a study of blood T cell repertoires in COVID-19. Using immunoSEQ multiplex PCR, the repertoire was profiled, and TCRdb retains in-frame clones only, with some absent. The sample contains 150,000 to 180,000 clones, about four fifths of which appear only once. Sequences were obtained from peripheral blood. The source is a woman aged 55-70 years with acute or convalescent COVID-19.

The rearrangement links TRBV5-1 to TRBJ1-6; TRBD1 agrees at 7 bases. The CDR3 loop spans 15 amino acids. Germline assignment: CDR1 SGHRS and CDR2 YFSETQ. V dropped 4 bases and J dropped 9; count of bases not matched to a gene: 10. CDR3 sequence reads: CASSPLDRSISPLHF. The CDR3 DNA reads TGCGCCAGCAGCCCTCTGGACAGGAGTATTTCACCCCTCCACTTT.

V and J are TRBV7-9 and TRBJ1-2, with D possibly TRBD1 on 5 matching bases. Germline V CDR1 and CDR2: SEHNR, FQNEAQ (reference sequence). CDR3 size: 12 residues. Trimming took off 5 bases at V and 3 bases at J, with 7 bases between the two ends. The CDR3 sequence is CASSRDYYGYTF. The CDR3 DNA reads as TGTGCCAGCAGCCGGGACTACTATGGCTACACCTTC.

Only one count was recorded for this clone. This sequence joins TRBV27 and TRBJ2-7, with 7 bases matching TRBD1. After removal of 6 bases from V and 3 bases from J, the junction contained 8 bases not matched to a gene. The V gene's germline CDR1 is MNHEY and CDR2 SMNVEV (reference sequence). This CDR3 has 14 amino acids. The CDR3 DNA sequence: TGTGCCAGCAGCCCCAAACAGGGGTACTACGAGCAGTACGTC. Amino acid sequence: CASSPKQGYYEQYV.

The chain joins TRBV18 to TRBJ1-5; 9 bases are shared with TRBD1. The V gene's germline CDR1 is KGHSH and CDR2 LQKENI. V lost 4 bases to trimming and J lost 5 bases; unmatched junction nucleotides: 3. The CDR3 is 14 amino acids. The CDR3, as DNA: TGTGCCAGCTCACAGGACAGGGGCGATCAGCCCCAGCATTTT. This encodes CASSQDRGDQPQHF.

The J gene is TRBJ1-2, the V gene TRBV5-4, with TRBD1 matching over 7 bases. This CDR3 comprises 13 residues. With 3 bases clipped from V and 3 bases from J, the junction kept 2 bases outside the gene matches. The V gene's germline CDR1 is SGHNT and CDR2 YYREEE (reference sequence). This chain's CDR3 is CASSSGQDYGYTF. The CDR3 DNA follows: TGTGCCAGCAGCTCTGGACAGGACTATGGCTACACCTTC.

V is TRBV6-2 or TRBV6-3 and J is TRBJ2-7, with a weak D call TRBD2 (6 bases). The V gene lost 4 bases and the J gene lost 7 bases, with 14 bases spanning the gap. The CDR3 covers 13 residues. Germline V gene data show CDR1 as MNHEY and CDR2 as SVGEGT. Written as DNA, the CDR3 is TGTGCCAGCAGTTCGATCCCCCGGGGGGAGCAGTACGTC. Translated, it gives CASSSIPRGEQYV.

The V call is TRBV11-3, the J call TRBJ2-2; 9 positions match TRBD1. This CDR3 has 15 amino acids. The germline V gene encodes CDR1 SGHNT and CDR2 YENEEA. Trimming cost V 5 bases and J 2 bases; bases outside gene matches: 3. CDR3 sequence: CASSGQGINTGELFF. CDR3 DNA: TGTGCCAGCAGCGGACAGGGGATAAACACCGGGGAGCTGTTTTTT.

J is TRBJ2-7 and V is TRBV30; TRBD2 is a possible D gene (5 bases). Germline-derived CDR1 and CDR2 are GTSNPN and SVGIG (reference sequence). Deletions cut 5 bases from V and 4 bases from J, with 9 bases between. This CDR3 is built from 11 residues. The DNA for the CDR3 is TGTGCCTGGGGCCGAGGGTACGAGCAGTACGTC. It yields the protein CAWGRGYEQYV.

V and J are TRBV11-2 and TRBJ2-7, with D tentatively TRBD1 (6 bases). The V gene lost 1 base and the J gene lost 2 bases, with 12 bases spanning the gap. CDR3 length: 15 residues. Germline CDR1 is SGHAT and CDR2 is FQNNGV. The CDR3 region is CASSLGAGVPYEQYV. In DNA form, the CDR3 reads TGTGCCAGCAGCTTAGGGGCAGGGGTCCCCTACGAGCAGTACGTC.

The chain links TRBV27 to TRBJ1-1; a weak D match, TRBD1 (5 bases). V was trimmed by 3 bases and J by 3 bases, leaving 17 bases between them. The CDR3 runs to 16 residues. CDR1 is MNHEY, CDR2 SMNVEV, per germline (reference sequence). The CDR3 reads CASSFGQRGYHTEAFF. The CDR3 DNA follows: TGTGCCAGCAGTTTTGGGCAACGGGGGTACCACACTGAAGCTTTCTTT.

This chain links TRBV11-2 with TRBJ2-2; D possibly corresponds to TRBD2 (6 bases). CDR1 SGHAT and CDR2 FQNNGV come from the germline V gene. CDR3 length: 13 amino acids. Between the trimmed V and J ends, which lost 7 bases and 6 bases, there was a span of 12 bases. The CDR3 here is CASNPTSPGELFF. The CDR3 DNA reads TGTGCCAGCAACCCGACTAGTCCCGGGGAGCTGTTTTTT.

The rearrangement joins TRBV18 to TRBJ2-5, with D unresolved. The V end was cut by 6 bases, the J end by 4 bases, with 18 bases between. CDR1 is KGHSH, CDR2 LQKENI, per germline. The CDR3 is 15 residues long. This CDR3 is CASSGSGLPGETQYF. The CDR3 nucleotides read TGTGCCAGCTCCGGCTCGGGTCTCCCGGGAGAGACCCAGTACTTC.

The chain recombines TRBV6-5 with TRBJ1-1, with D uncertain. V lost 0 bases and J lost 5, with 10 bases in between. The germline V gene encodes CDR1 MNHEY and CDR2 SVGAGI. This CDR3 region has 14 residues. CDR3 DNA: TGTGCCAGCAGTTACTCGGGCAGGTCTACTGAAGCTTTCTTT. Its protein is CASSYSGRSTEAFF.

As to this clone: The same CDR3 also results from other DNA sequences found in this sample. The chain uses TRBV5-1 and TRBJ1-1; D is possibly TRBD1 (6 bases). The V gene lost 0 bases and the J gene lost 1 base, with 7 bases spanning the gap. The germline V gene encodes CDR1 SGHRS and CDR2 YFSETQ. This CDR3 is built from 14 residues. The CDR3 nucleotides read TGCGCCAGCAGCTTGGACAGGGCGAACACTGAAGCTTTCTTT. Translated, it gives CASSLDRANTEAFF.

CDR3 in DNA: TGTGCCAGCAGCACGCCGGACAGGGAGGCTGGAAACACCATATATTTT. It yields the protein CASSTPDREAGNTIYF. The chain couples TRBV7-2 to TRBJ1-3, with TRBD1 identical over 8 bases. The germline gives CDR1 SGHTA, CDR2 FQGNSA. The CDR3 runs 16 residues. V was pared by 5 bases and J by 2 bases, with 8 bases of the junction left unmatched.

The V call is TRBV2, the J call TRBJ2-1; 9 nucleotides line up with TRBD1. V was pared by 6 bases and J by 3 bases, with 6 bases of the junction left unmatched. Germline values: CDR1 SNHLY, CDR2 FYNNEI. This CDR3 region has 15 residues. The CDR3 reads CASRPNRGLYNEQFF. Written as DNA, the CDR3 is TGTGCCAGCAGACCCAACAGGGGGCTCTACAATGAGCAGTTCTTC. The full variable domain, its missing parts supplied by reference TRBV2 and TRBJ2-1, is EPEVTQTPSHQVTQMGQEVILRCVPISNHLYFYWYRQILGQKVEFLVSFYNNEISEKSEIFDDQFSVERPDGSNFTLKIRSTKLEDSAMYFCASRPNRGLYNEQFFGPGTRLTVL.

This clone came up many times. DNA for the CDR3: TGTGCCATCAGTGTAGAAGGGAGGGAGCAGTACGTC. Translating it yields CAISVEGREQYV. This sequence joins TRBV10-3 and TRBJ2-7; a weak D match, TRBD2 (6 bases). Germline values: CDR1 ENHRY, CDR2 SYGVKD. This CDR3 comprises 12 residues. V was clipped by 4 bases and J by 7 bases, with 11 bases between them.

The chain is built from TRBV7-9 and TRBJ1-1; D call uncertain. Germline V gene lookup returns CDR1 SEHNR and CDR2 FQNEAQ (reference sequence). This CDR3 region has 14 residues. V lost 5 bases, J lost 3 bases, and 13 bases lay in between. CDR3: CASSTFDGDTEAFF. In nucleotides, the CDR3 is TGTGCCAGCAGCACATTTGACGGGGACACTGAAGCTTTCTTT.

The V and J genes are TRBV5-1 and TRBJ2-2; 14 positions match TRBD2. CDR1 and CDR2 from the germline V gene are SGHRS and YFSETQ. V lost 4 bases, J lost 5 bases, and 4 bases stayed unmatched. The CDR3 has 16 amino acids. The CDR3 is CASSPRTSGGTGELFF. CDR3 coding DNA: TGCGCCAGCAGCCCTAGGACTAGCGGGGGGACCGGGGAGCTGTTTTTT. Filled out from reference TRBV5-1 and TRBJ2-2, the complete variable domain reads KAGVTQTPRYLIKTRGQQVTLSCSPISGHRSVSWYQQTPGQGLQFLFEYFSETQRNKGNFPGRFSGRQFSNSRSEMNVSTLELGDSALYLCASSPRTSGGTGELFFGEGSRLTVL.

The rearrangement uses TRBV6-5 and TRBJ2-3; maybe TRBD2 (6 bases). Trimming stripped 6 bases from V and 3 bases from J, with 13 bases between. Germline loops: CDR1 MNHEY, CDR2 SVGAGI. The CDR3 length is 14 residues. As DNA, the CDR3 is TGTGCCAGCAGGAGACTAGGTCGGACAGATACGCAGTATTTT. Its translation is CASRRLGRTDTQYF.

This clone has a handful of counts. The CDR3 is CASTAAGGSGANVLTF. CDR3 in DNA: TGCGCCAGCACGGCGGCGGGGGGGTCTGGGGCCAACGTCCTGACTTTC. The chain is built from TRBV10-2 and TRBJ2-6; 9 bases are a match to TRBD2. V trimming: 7 bases; J trimming: 1 base; junction bases outside the gene matches: 5. CDR1 WSHSY and CDR2 SAAADI come from the germline V gene. The CDR3 spans 16 residues.

V and J are TRBV24-1 and TRBJ2-1; 7 nucleotides line up with TRBD1. This CDR3 comprises 14 residues. The J segment lost 10 bases and the V segment lost 4 bases, leaving 9 bases of the junction unmatched. The germline V gene has CDR1 KGHDR and CDR2 SFDVKD. The CDR3 region has the DNA TGTGCCACCAGTGACGCTGGGACAGTCGGCGAGCAGTTCTTC. Translating gives CATSDAGTVGEQFF.

The chain links TRBV24-1 to TRBJ2-1, with 8 bases fitting TRBD1. V was pared by 10 bases and J by 4 bases, with 11 bases of the junction left unmatched. The CDR3 is 15 residues long. Germline V gene data show CDR1 as KGHDR and CDR2 as SFDVKD. The CDR3 sequence: CATAARDRSYNEQFF. CDR3 in DNA: TGTGCCACGGCTGCGAGGGACAGGAGTTACAATGAGCAGTTCTTC.

The chain employs TRBV5-1 and TRBJ2-1, with D possibly TRBD1 on 6 matching bases. V lost 4 bases and J 7 bases, leaving 15 bases between the germline ends. Germline CDR1 is SGHRS and CDR2 is YFSETQ. This CDR3 contains 14 residues. CDR3: CASSVRRQGNEQFF. CDR3 DNA sequence: TGCGCCAGCAGCGTCCGGAGGCAGGGGAATGAGCAGTTCTTC.

CDR3 in DNA: TGTGCCAGCAGTGGACAGCACCGGGAGACCCAGTACTTC. It is translated as CASSGQHRETQYF. V and J are TRBV12-3 or TRBV12-4 and TRBJ2-5, with D possibly being TRBD1 (6 bases). The CDR3 runs to 13 residues. Trimming removed 5 bases at V and 5 bases at J, with 12 bases between.

V usage is TRBV27 and J usage is TRBJ1-6, with TRBD1 matching over 7 bases. The CDR3 length is 13 residues. Germline lookup yields CDR1 MNHEY and CDR2 SMNVEV (reference sequence). V dropped 7 bases and J dropped 8; count of bases not matched to a gene: 5. CDR3 sequence (DNA): TGTGCCAGCAAGACAGGGTCCGATTCACCCCTCCACTTT. This encodes CASKTGSDSPLHF.